The 26 T cell receptor beta chains presented below share a single source sample, sequenced in a study of early T cells in non-severe SARS-CoV-2 infection. TCRdb used MiXCR to reprocess the 5' RACE reads, holding one entry per CDR3 protein. Of about 39,000 distinct CDR3 sequences listed, 4.5% to 7% are singletons. This specimen consisted of whole blood, obtained at baseline. These receptors were collected from an adult who was a healthcare worker with PCR-confirmed SARS-CoV-2 infection or an uninfected control (not recorded which).

The sample holds many counts of this clonotype. The chain employs TRBV7-9 and TRBJ2-5, with a tentative D call TRBD1 (6 bases). Germline V gives CDR1 SEHNR, CDR2 FQNEAQ (reference sequence). Trimming pared 5 bases from V and 2 bases from J, leaving 21 bases between. CDR3 length equals 17 residues. The CDR3 coding sequence is TGTGCCAGCAGCCCAGACCGGGACACTTCCCTTCAAGAGACCCAGTACTTC. Protein: CASSPDRDTSLQETQYF.

This chain uses TRBV24-1 with TRBJ2-1, with a possible D match to TRBD2 (6 bases). The V gene's germline CDR1 is KGHDR and CDR2 SFDVKD. The CDR3 is made up of 15 amino acids. V gave up 4 bases and J gave up 9 bases, with 18 bases separating them. CDR3 protein: CATSDGGTSDLEQFF. CDR3 nucleotides: TGTGCCACCAGTGACGGGGGTACCTCCGACCTTGAGCAGTTCTTC.

This clonotype was detected ten times or more. The rearrangement joins TRBV27 to TRBJ2-5; perhaps TRBD1 as D (5 bases). CDR3 length: 16 residues. Between the trimmed V and J ends, which lost 1 base and 4 bases, there was a span of 16 bases. Germline V gene lookup returns CDR1 MNHEY and CDR2 SMNVEV (reference sequence). CDR3: CASSLYQGWDGETQYF. In DNA form, the CDR3 reads TGTGCCAGCAGTTTATACCAGGGCTGGGATGGAGAGACCCAGTACTTC.

This clonotype was recorded many times. This chain connects TRBV12-3 or TRBV12-4 to TRBJ2-2; D perhaps matches TRBD1 (5 bases). The CDR3 extends over 15 amino acids. V lost 3 bases and J lost 5, with 13 bases in between. Written as DNA, the CDR3 is TGTGCCAGCAGTTTTCCGAAGGGGCTTACCGGGGAGCTGTTTTTT. This gives the protein CASSFPKGLTGELFF.

This clonotype came up many times. This chain joins TRBV5-1 and TRBJ2-7; D unclear. V was cut by 4 bases and J by 2 bases, with 10 bases left in between. The CDR3 has 13 amino acids. Germline-derived CDR1 and CDR2 are SGHRS and YFSETQ. CDR3 residues: CASSKDLAYEQYF. CDR3 coding DNA: TGCGCCAGCAGCAAAGACCTCGCCTACGAGCAGTACTTC.

This clonotype appeared once. A read error may explain this, as a much larger clone is one base away. The CDR3 nucleotides read TGTGCCAGCAGTGTCAGGGGATCTGGCTACACCTTC. Translated: CASSVRGSGYTF. The chain recombines TRBV28 with TRBJ1-2; maybe TRBD1 (6 bases). This CDR3 has 12 amino acids. Per the germline V gene, CDR1 is MDHEN and CDR2 is SYDVKM. The V and J ends lost 5 bases and 7 bases respectively, with 11 bases between them.

This clonotype appeared many times. The J gene is TRBJ1-6, the V gene TRBV11-2, with D perhaps TRBD1 (6 bases). The CDR3 is 15 residues long. The V end was cut by 3 bases, the J end by 7 bases, with 13 bases between. CDR1 SGHAT and CDR2 FQNNGV come from the germline V gene. The CDR3 sequence is CASSFQQGRNSPLHF. CDR3 coding DNA: TGTGCCAGCAGCTTCCAGCAGGGGAGAAATTCACCCCTCCACTTT.

In its sample, this clonotype was seen many times. The chain carries TRBV7-2 and TRBJ1-1; 10 bases align to TRBD1. The CDR3 is 17 amino acids. CDR1 is SGHTA and CDR2 is FQGNSA in the germline V gene. Trimming cost V 4 bases and J 5 bases; bases outside gene matches: 13. DNA for the CDR3: TGTGCCAGCAGCTCGCCCGGGACAGGGGCTATAACGACTGAAGCTTTCTTT. Protein: CASSSPGTGAITTEAFF.

The sample holds many counts of this clonotype. This chain uses TRBV6-5 with TRBJ2-7; no reliable D call. V lost 6 bases to trimming and J lost 2 bases, with 14 bases between them. Germline CDR1 MNHEY, CDR2 SVGAGI. The CDR3 loop spans 14 amino acids. CDR3 nucleotides: TGTGCCAGCAGATCCACCGGGCCCCCCTACGAGCAGTACTTC. Translated: CASRSTGPPYEQYF.

This clonotype was detected ten times or more. V usage is TRBV7-9 and J usage is TRBJ2-7; no reliable D call. Germline loops: CDR1 SEHNR, CDR2 FQNEAQ (reference sequence). The CDR3 has 11 residues. Trimming removed 1 base from V and 9 bases from J, with 7 bases in between. CDR3 nucleotide sequence: TGTGCCAGCAGCTTAGGGTTGGTGCAGTACTTC. It translates to CASSLGLVQYF.

The chain combines TRBV6-6 with TRBJ2-5; tentatively, D is TRBD2 (6 bases). Germline CDR1 MNHNY, CDR2 SVGAGI (reference sequence). V lost 8 bases to trimming and J lost 4 bases, with 11 bases between them. The CDR3 has 12 residues. The CDR3: CASRPGLETQYF. In nucleotides, the CDR3 is TGTGCCAGCCGACCGGGACTAGAGACCCAGTACTTC.

This clonotype was counted many times. J is TRBJ2-2 and V is TRBV7-2; maybe TRBD2 (5 bases). Germline CDR1 SGHTA, CDR2 FQGNSA. V lost 3 bases and J 1 base, leaving 12 bases between the germline ends. The CDR3 length is 16 residues. CDR3 sequence: CASSFPPGKNTGELFF. The CDR3 coding sequence is TGTGCCAGCAGCTTTCCCCCGGGGAAGAACACCGGGGAGCTGTTTTTT.

This clonotype was observed many times. The chain joins TRBV18 to TRBJ2-7; no firm D call. The CDR3 runs to 14 residues. CDR1 and CDR2 (germline): KGHSH, LQKENI. V shed 3 bases and J shed 4 bases, with 13 bases lying between them. In DNA, the CDR3 is TGTGCCAGCTCACCGCCGTCCGTTCTGTACGAGCAGTACTTC. The encoded protein is CASSPPSVLYEQYF.

This clonotype was seen many times. The chain carries TRBV13 and TRBJ2-7, with D possibly being TRBD1 or TRBD2 (6 bases each). The V gene lost 5 bases and the J gene lost 0 bases, with 14 bases spanning the gap. CDR1 is PRHDT and CDR2 is FYEKMQ in the germline V gene (reference sequence). The CDR3 is made up of 15 amino acids. In nucleotides, the CDR3 is TGTGCCAGCAGCCCCGGGGGCGACAGCTCCTACGAGCAGTACTTC. It is translated as CASSPGGDSSYEQYF. Full variable domain (rest looked up from reference TRBV13 and TRBJ2-7): AAGVIQSPRHLIKEKRETATLKCYPIPRHDTVYWYQQGPGQDPQFLISFYEKMQSDKGSIPDRFSAQQFSDYHSELNMSSLELGDSALYFCASSPGGDSSYEQYFGPGTRLTVT.

This clonotype was counted many times. The rearrangement uses TRBV30 and TRBJ1-6; 7 positions agree with TRBD1. There are 11 residues in the CDR3. With 3 bases clipped from V and 15 bases from J, the junction kept 5 bases outside the gene matches. In germline, CDR1 is GTSNPN, CDR2 SVGIG (reference sequence). The CDR3 is CAWSTGTVLHF. In DNA form, the CDR3 reads TGTGCCTGGAGCACCGGGACAGTCCTCCACTTT. The complete variable domain, with remaining parts taken from reference TRBV30 and TRBJ1-6, reads SQTIHQWPATLVQPVGSPLSLECTVEGTSNPNLYWYRQAAGRGLQLLFYSVGIGQISSEVPQNLSASRPQDRQFILSSKKLLLSDSGFYLCAWSTGTVLHFGNGTRLTVT.

This clonotype was detected a few times. The rearrangement joins TRBV4-1 to TRBJ2-1; D gene ambiguous. Germline CDR1 and CDR2: MGHRA and YSYEKL. The CDR3 has 15 residues. V dropped 1 base and J dropped 0 bases, with 7 bases sitting between them. The CDR3 sequence is CASSQGRSSYNEQFF. DNA for the CDR3: TGCGCCAGCAGCCAAGGGCGGAGCTCCTACAATGAGCAGTTCTTC.

On this clonotype itself: A much larger clone differs from this one at a single base, so this may be a read error. The V gene is TRBV7-2, the J gene TRBJ2-3; a possible D gene is TRBD2 (5 bases). Germline CDR1 SGHTA, CDR2 FQGNSA. The CDR3 contains 17 residues. The ends were cut back, 4 bases at V and 5 bases at J, with 22 bases in the middle. As DNA, the CDR3 is TGTGCCAGCAGCTACGTCTGGGGAGTGGGAGTTGGAGATACGCAGTATTTT. This sequence encodes CASSYVWGVGVGDTQYF.

This clonotype has at least ten counts. CDR3 in amino acids: CSARGLAGSTDTQYF. CDR3 sequence (DNA): TGCAGTGCTAGAGGACTAGCGGGGAGCACAGATACGCAGTATTTT. The V gene is TRBV20-1, the J gene TRBJ2-3, with 11 bases that match TRBD2. This CDR3 spans 15 amino acids. The germline CDR1 and CDR2 sequences are DFQATT and SNEGSKA (reference sequence). J was trimmed by 0 bases and V by 1 base; bases with no gene match: 0.

This clonotype was seen many times. The chain is built from TRBV10-3 and TRBJ2-1; D call uncertain. V was trimmed by 5 bases and J by 5 bases, leaving 22 bases between them. The CDR3 length is 17 residues. Germline V CDR1 and CDR2: ENHRY, SYGVKD. The CDR3 nucleotides are TGTGCCATCAGTCCCTCGACTTTTGCCCAAAACAACAATGAGCAGTTCTTC. Residues: CAISPSTFAQNNNEQFF.

There are many counts of this clonotype. The rearrangement joins TRBV15 to TRBJ1-4; 7 nucleotides line up with TRBD1. The trim removed 1 base at V and 6 bases at J, leaving 11 bases unmatched. This CDR3 contains 17 residues. Germline CDR1 and CDR2: LNHNV and YYDKDF (reference sequence). The CDR3: CATSRGLTGAKDEKLFF. The DNA for the CDR3 is TGTGCCACCAGCAGAGGTTTAACAGGGGCAAAGGATGAAAAACTGTTTTTT.

This clonotype has at least ten counts. The chain combines TRBV12-3 or TRBV12-4 with TRBJ1-6; 7 bases agree with TRBD1. The trim removed 6 bases at V and 7 bases at J, leaving 6 bases unmatched. The CDR3 sequence is 14 residues long. This CDR3 reads CASSRQGTNSPLHF. In DNA, the CDR3 is TGTGCCAGCAGCCGACAGGGAACCAATTCACCCCTCCACTTT.

This clonotype was detected a few times. V gene TRBV7-8 combines with J gene TRBJ2-5; D not resolved. The CDR3 is 17 amino acids. Trimming removed 0 bases at V and 0 bases at J, with 14 bases between. The V gene's germline CDR1 is SGHVS and CDR2 FQNEAQ. The CDR3, as DNA: TGTGCCAGCAGCTTAGCAGTTACGGCAGCGTACCAAGAGACCCAGTACTTC. Encoded protein: CASSLAVTAAYQETQYF.

At least ten counts were recorded for this clonotype. The CDR3 sequence is CSASSAGRADTQYF. CDR3 DNA: TGCAGTGCTAGCTCCGCAGGGAGGGCAGATACGCAGTATTTT. This chain connects TRBV20-1 to TRBJ2-3, with TRBD2 matching over 7 bases. Germline values: CDR1 DFQATT, CDR2 SNEGSKA (reference sequence). The CDR3 is made up of 14 amino acids. J was trimmed by 4 bases and V by 3 bases; bases with no gene match: 7.

This rearrangement joins TRBV7-2 to TRBJ2-5; TRBD1 matches 10 bases. V was clipped by 5 bases and J by 3 bases; unmatched bases: 3. The germline V gene has CDR1 SGHTA and CDR2 FQGNSA. The CDR3 has 14 amino acids. The CDR3 is CASSGTGAKETQYF. CDR3 DNA: TGTGCCAGCAGCGGGACAGGGGCGAAAGAGACCCAGTACTTC.

This clonotype was counted ten times or more. The V call is TRBV6-6, the J call TRBJ1-5; 11 bases line up with TRBD1. The CDR3 loop spans 16 amino acids. Per germline, CDR1 MNHNY and CDR2 SVGAGI (reference sequence). Losses at the gene ends were 4 bases for V and 6 bases for J; bases not matched to a gene: 8. The CDR3 loop is CASSFPGQGAGQPQHF. DNA for the CDR3: TGTGCCAGCAGTTTCCCCGGACAGGGGGCTGGTCAGCCCCAGCATTTT.

This clonotype was counted many times. The chain couples TRBV5-5 to TRBJ1-2; D uncertain. Trimming removed 0 bases from V and 2 bases from J, with 11 bases in between. The CDR3 sequence is 15 residues long. The germline CDR1 and CDR2 sequences are SGHKS and YYEKEE (reference sequence). DNA of the CDR3: TGTGCCAGCAGCTTGGGTCCGGTCGAAAACTATGGCTACACCTTC. Residues: CASSLGPVENYGYTF.